The text below deals with one TCR beta chain. The CDR3 has 13 amino acids. Germline assignment: CDR1 LNHDA and CDR2 SQIVND (reference sequence). Germline trimming cut 8 bases from V and 1 base from J; bases unmatched to any gene: 4. The data were taken from a study of OX40 agonist ivuxolimab in advanced cancers. Sequencing used immunoSEQ multiplex PCR; TCRdb keeps in-frame clones, though not all of them. The repertoire holds fewer than 85,000 clones, with more than 85% as singletons. The sequence came from an adult with an advanced solid tumor such as melanoma, head and neck, liver or kidney cancer. The chain uses TRBV19 and TRBJ2-7, with 8 positions matching TRBD2. The sample was CD4+ or CD8+ T cells sorted from blood, taken in a trial of the OX40 agonist ivuxolimab. The CDR3 coding sequence is TGTGCCAGTGGTAGCGGGGTGTCCTACGAGCAGTACTTC. Its translation: CASGSGVSYEQYF.